This TCR beta chain is from a study of T-cell memory formation after mild COVID-19. Looking at the study overall: TCR clusters were mostly confined to one donor each.

From the 5' RACE reads, TCRdb called clonotypes with MiXCR, one entry per CDR3 protein. The sample lists 100,000 to 150,000 distinct CDR3 sequences; over 15% were seen once. Germline lookup yields CDR1 LGHNA and CDR2 YNFKEQ. V gave up 0 bases and J gave up 3 bases, with 14 bases separating them. The CDR3 extends over 16 amino acids. This clonotype was obtained from a man between 18 and 35 years old who had mild COVID-19 (a few samples of this study predate the infection). Cell type and time point are not known. Sequences were obtained from PBMCs or a T cell subset sorted from them (not recorded which). V and J are TRBV4-2 and TRBJ1-1; tentatively, D is TRBD1 (6 bases). The CDR3 loop is CASSQEWEGGDTEAFF. CDR3 nucleotide sequence: TGTGCCAGCAGCCAAGAGTGGGAGGGGGGGGACACTGAAGCTTTCTTT.